The 18 T cell receptor beta chains below all came from one sample that was sequenced in a study of T cells in Graves' hyperthyroidism and ophthalmopathy. RNA transcripts yielded amplified TCR beta CDR3 regions. Researchers ran a first-round RT-PCR on the TCR CDR3 using the HTBI primer set. TCRdb re-called the multiplex PCR reads with MiXCR, one entry per CDR3 protein. Of around 250,000 distinct CDR3 sequences in the sample, roughly 15% were seen once. Sequences were obtained from blood. The receptors come from a woman between 40 and 50 years old with Graves' hyperthyroidism that later progressed to Graves' ophthalmopathy.

In this sample, this clonotype turned up many times. The V gene is TRBV12-3 or TRBV12-4, the J gene TRBJ2-2, with 8 bases matching TRBD1. Trimming cost V 5 bases and J 1 base; bases outside gene matches: 3. The CDR3 spans 15 residues. The CDR3 spells CASSPGTGNTGELFF. The CDR3 coding sequence is TGTGCCAGCAGTCCCGGGACAGGGAACACCGGGGAGCTGTTTTTT.

The chain links TRBV4-1 to TRBJ2-1; 13 positions agree with TRBD2. Trimming took 4 bases from V and 6 from J; bases not matched to a gene: 9. The CDR3 contains 17 residues. Germline V gene data show CDR1 as MGHRA and CDR2 as YSYEKL. In DNA, the CDR3 is TGCGCCAGCAGCCTCTCAAGACTAGCGGGAGGCCGCAATGAGCAGTTCTTC. Translated, it gives CASSLSRLAGGRNEQFF.

This clonotype was counted at least ten times. The genes are TRBV2 and TRBJ2-1; 9 nucleotides line up with TRBD2. Per the germline V gene, CDR1 is SNHLY and CDR2 is FYNNEI. Trimming at V came to 5 bases and at J to 10 bases, leaving 9 bases not matched to a gene. CDR3 length equals 14 residues. CDR3: CASSLGTSTEEQFF. CDR3 nucleotides: TGTGCCAGCAGTCTTGGGACTAGCACCGAGGAGCAGTTCTTC.

This clonotype showed up many times. The CDR3 nucleotides read TGTGCCAGCAGTCAGTGGGGGAATGAGCAGTTCTTC. Translated: CASSQWGNEQFF. The chain combines TRBV6-2 or TRBV6-3 with TRBJ2-1; either TRBD1 or TRBD2 may fit D (5 bases each). Looked up from germline, CDR1 is MNHEY and CDR2 is SVGEGT. This CDR3 is built from 12 residues. Trimming shortened V by 5 bases and J by 7 bases, and 9 bases separated the two germline ends.

This clonotype was counted many times. The chain recombines TRBV27 with TRBJ2-3; D call uncertain. Trimming shortened V by 8 bases and J by 3 bases, and 12 bases separated the two germline ends. Germline V gives CDR1 MNHEY, CDR2 SMNVEV (reference sequence). There are 13 residues in the CDR3. This CDR3 reads CASGPRSTDTQYF. The CDR3 DNA follows: TGTGCCAGCGGGCCTCGATCGACAGATACGCAGTATTTT.

With regard to this clonotype: Given the absence of the conserved phenylalanine or tryptophan at the CDR3 end, a read error is likely. This rearrangement joins TRBV4-2 to TRBJ2-1; TRBD1 aligns across 7 bases. V was clipped by 0 bases and J by 6 bases; unmatched bases: 8. This CDR3 spans 16 amino acids. The V gene's germline CDR1 is LGHNA and CDR2 YNFKEQ. The CDR3 sequence: CASSQDRTGAINEQFS. CDR3 bases: TGTGCCAGCAGCCAAGATCGCACAGGGGCAATCAATGAGCAGTTCTCC.

In its sample, this clonotype was seen many times. V gene TRBV19 combines with J gene TRBJ2-3, with 9 nucleotides matching TRBD2. The CDR3 extends over 16 amino acids. Looked up from germline, CDR1 is LNHDA and CDR2 is SQIVND (reference sequence). Trimming cost V 6 bases and J 6 bases; bases outside gene matches: 13. The CDR3 nucleotides are TGTGCCAGTAGACCCTCTTGGGCGGGAGGGGCGGATACGCAGTATTTT. Residues: CASRPSWAGGADTQYF.

The gene calls are TRBV10-2 and TRBJ1-2; 7 bases fit TRBD1. Germline assignment: CDR1 WSHSY and CDR2 SAAADI. The CDR3 has 11 residues. V was pared by 7 bases and J by 6 bases, with 2 bases of the junction left unmatched. CDR3 in amino acids: CASTTGNGYTF. DNA of the CDR3: TGCGCCAGCACGACAGGGAATGGCTACACCTTC.

At least ten counts were recorded for this clonotype. This chain connects TRBV27 to TRBJ1-1, with TRBD1 as a possible D gene (5 bases). The CDR3 totals 13 residues. The germline V gene encodes CDR1 MNHEY and CDR2 SMNVEV (reference sequence). V lost 5 bases and J lost 5, with 12 bases in between. Here the CDR3 DNA reads TGTGCCAGCAGTCTCAGGGTTTTTACTGAAGCTTTCTTT. This sequence encodes CASSLRVFTEAFF.

This chain connects TRBV19 to TRBJ1-5, with 10 bases aligning to TRBD1. Trimming took 4 bases from V and 6 from J; bases not matched to a gene: 3. This CDR3 comprises 14 residues. CDR1 and CDR2 from the germline V gene are LNHDA and SQIVND (reference sequence). CDR3 DNA sequence: TGTGCCAGTAGTAGGGGACAGGGGCTTCAGCCCCAGCATTTT. This translates into CASSRGQGLQPQHF.

This clonotype has more than one count but fewer than ten. The chain employs TRBV14 and TRBJ2-7, with no clear D. Trimming took off 4 bases at V and 2 bases at J, with 12 bases between the two ends. The CDR3 has 14 amino acids. Germline V gene data show CDR1 as SGHDN and CDR2 as FVKESK. The CDR3 loop is CASSRRGRTYEQYF. CDR3 DNA: TGTGCCAGCAGCCGGAGAGGTAGGACCTACGAGCAGTACTTC.

This clonotype showed up many times. The CDR3 reads CASSFFLASTDTQYF. Here the CDR3 DNA reads TGTGCCAGCAGTTTTTTCCTCGCGAGCACAGATACGCAGTATTTT. The chain joins TRBV28 to TRBJ2-3; D not certain. Germline loops: CDR1 MDHEN, CDR2 SYDVKM. V lost 3 bases, J lost 0 bases, and 10 bases lay in between. The CDR3 extends over 15 amino acids.

This clonotype showed up many times. The rearrangement joins TRBV11-1 to TRBJ2-4; TRBD1 or TRBD2 may be the D gene (5 bases each). The V and J ends lost 2 bases and 0 bases respectively, with 23 bases between them. The CDR3 loop spans 20 amino acids. CDR1 and CDR2 from the germline V gene are SGHAT and FQDESV (reference sequence). CDR3 in DNA: TGTGCCAGCAGCTTACATAGACTCCACCGGGACCCTCTAGCCAAAAACATTCAGTACTTC. Amino acids: CASSLHRLHRDPLAKNIQYF.

This clonotype was observed a few times. The rearrangement links TRBV20-1 to TRBJ1-2, with a weak D call TRBD1 (6 bases). Per the germline V gene, CDR1 is DFQATT and CDR2 is SNEGSKA (reference sequence). V dropped 1 base and J dropped 4 bases, with 13 bases sitting between them. This CDR3 has 14 residues. CDR3 DNA sequence: TGCAGTGCTAGAGTCCGGGGGCTGAGCTATGGCTACACCTTC. Amino acids: CSARVRGLSYGYTF.

This clonotype has at least ten counts. The chain has TRBV29-1 and TRBJ2-2, with no clear D. The germline gives CDR1 SQVTM, CDR2 ANQGSEA. The CDR3 has 14 residues. Trimming took off 7 bases at V and 4 bases at J, with 16 bases between the two ends. CDR3 sequence: CSATTPTGTGELFF. Written as DNA, the CDR3 is TGCAGCGCTACTACCCCAACGGGCACCGGGGAGCTGTTTTTT.

This chain uses TRBV19 with TRBJ2-2; D perhaps matches TRBD1 (6 bases). CDR3 length: 15 residues. The V and J ends lost 4 bases and 6 bases respectively, with 15 bases between them. Germline CDR1 and CDR2: LNHDA and SQIVND (reference sequence). The CDR3 here is CASSNSLGGSGELFF. DNA of the CDR3: TGTGCCAGTAGTAACTCGTTAGGGGGTTCCGGGGAGCTGTTTTTT.

This clonotype has ten or more counts. The chain is built from TRBV12-3 or TRBV12-4 and TRBJ1-5; 7 positions agree with TRBD1. The trim removed 5 bases at V and 4 bases at J, leaving 5 bases unmatched. The CDR3 runs 14 residues. The DNA for the CDR3 is TGTGCCAGCAGTCACCGGGACAGTAATCAGCCCCAGCATTTT. Translating it yields CASSHRDSNQPQHF.

The J gene is TRBJ2-3, the V gene TRBV5-1; TRBD1 matches at 7 bases. From germline, CDR1 is SGHRS and CDR2 YFSETQ. With V trimmed by 0 bases and J by 4 bases, 5 bases remained unmatched. The CDR3 totals 15 residues. The CDR3 DNA sequence: TGCGCCAGCAGCTTGGCCGGGCAGGGGGCAGATACGCAGTATTTT. Encoded protein: CASSLAGQGADTQYF.